The 5 T cell receptor beta chains below come from one sample, sequenced in a study of CD8 T cells in Susac syndrome. Reverse transcription of roughly 0.45 to 1 ug RNA used random hexamers. MiXCR was run by TCRdb on the immunoSEQ multiplex PCR reads, yielding one entry per CDR3 protein. The sample lists 300,000 or so distinct CDR3 sequences, under 95% seen once, with over 0.05% in the top ten. The sequencing sample was made of CD4+ T cells from PBMCs. The source is a human donor with multiple sclerosis.

The chain recombines TRBV9 with TRBJ2-1; 12 bases match TRBD1. This CDR3 contains 15 residues. The junction had 5 bases not matched to a gene; V was cut back by 4 bases and J by 6 bases. From germline, CDR1 is SGDLS and CDR2 YYNGEE. The CDR3 coding sequence is TGTGCCAGCAGCCCCCGGGACAGGGGGCCCAATGAGCAGTTCTTC. Its protein product is CASSPRDRGPNEQFF.

This clonotype was picked up a small number of times. The CDR3 coding sequence is TGTGCCAGCAGCCCAACTAGCGGGAGGGGTAATGAGCAGTTCTTC. It translates to CASSPTSGRGNEQFF. The chain couples TRBV3-1 to TRBJ2-1; 13 bases fit TRBD2. CDR3 length equals 15 residues. J lost 7 bases, V lost 4 bases, and 4 bases had no gene match. Germline CDR1 and CDR2: LGHDT and YNNKEL (reference sequence).

DNA for the CDR3: TGTGCCAGCAGCTTAGCGGCCGACACTGAAGCTTTCTTT. It specifies CASSLAADTEAFF. The rearrangement uses TRBV7-9 and TRBJ1-1; D is unclear. Germline CDR1 reads SEHNR; CDR2 reads FQNEAQ (reference sequence). This CDR3 spans 13 amino acids. Deletions cut 0 bases from V and 3 bases from J, with 5 bases between.

The chain has TRBV7-2 and TRBJ2-2; possibly TRBD2 for D (6 bases). CDR1 and CDR2 (germline): SGHTA, FQGNSA. CDR3 length equals 16 residues. Trimming took off 5 bases at V and 0 bases at J, with 13 bases between the two ends. The CDR3 nucleotides read TGTGCCAGCAGCCCAACTAGCCGACCGAACACCGGGGAGCTGTTTTTT. Residues: CASSPTSRPNTGELFF.

This sequence joins TRBV10-3 and TRBJ2-1, with TRBD2 matching over 11 bases. Losses at the gene ends were 10 bases for V and 6 bases for J; bases not matched to a gene: 29. This CDR3 is 21 amino acids long. The germline V gene encodes CDR1 ENHRY and CDR2 SYGVKD. CDR3 in amino acids: CATLGLVVHRIAGGDGNEQFF. CDR3 sequence (DNA): TGTGCCACCTTGGGCTTAGTTGTTCACCGAATAGCGGGGGGGGACGGCAATGAGCAGTTCTTC.